This T cell receptor beta chain derives from a study of CD8+CD57+ T cells in acquired aplastic anemia. The wider study: The DNA of sorted CD4+ and CD8+ cells averaged approximately 3.2 ug. Researchers reported that healthy donors averaged approximately 10 million reads for CD4+ cells. General study findings and limits: Patients had twenty-nine CD8+ CDR3 sequences in common with controls (the shared set).

Genomic DNA templated the TCR beta VDJ and CDR3 profiling. Each CDR3 protein is one row after TCRdb ran MiXCR on the reads. The table has over 200,000 distinct CDR3 sequences, around 60% seen once; the top ten hold about 29%. V was trimmed by 1 base and J by 3 bases, leaving 13 bases between them. This CDR3 contains 16 residues. Germline CDR1 is PRHDT and CDR2 is FYEKMQ (reference sequence). This clonotype has a count of ten or more. Its antigen is not known. The specimen sequenced was sorted CD4+, CD8+, or CD8+CD57+ T cells (not recorded which) from PBMCs. This clonotype originated in a human donor in good health. The J gene is TRBJ2-1, the V gene TRBV13, with TRBD1 as a possible D gene (6 bases). The CDR3 here is CASSLEPGDIYNEQFF. CDR3 sequence (DNA): TGTGCCAGCAGCTTAGAGCCAGGGGATATCTACAATGAGCAGTTCTTC. The variable domain in full, with the rest retrieved from reference TRBV13 and TRBJ2-1, is AAGVIQSPRHLIKEKRETATLKCYPIPRHDTVYWYQQGPGQDPQFLISFYEKMQSDKGSIPDRFSAQQFSDYHSELNMSSLELGDSALYFCASSLEPGDIYNEQFFGPGTRLTVL.